This paragraph covers one T cell receptor beta chain sequence. For TCRbeta, the library was prepared with unique molecular identifiers. In TCRdb, the PCR reads were re-called with MiXCR into one record per CDR3 protein. The sample yields some 350,000 distinct CDR3 sequences, about 9.4% seen once. The data were taken from a study of T-cell reconstitution after alpha-beta-depleted transplantation in children. This receptor was identified in a human donor who donated a stem cell graft to a child with acute lymphoblastic leukemia. The source material was PBMCs from the stem cell graft donor, sampled from the stem cell graft.

The CDR3 DNA is TGTGCCAGCAGCTTGCTTCCAGGGTCTGGGGCCAACGTCCTGACTTTC. It specifies CASSLLPGSGANVLTF. The rearrangement joins TRBV5-5 to TRBJ2-6, with D perhaps TRBD1 (5 bases). The CDR3 extends over 16 amino acids. CDR1 and CDR2 from the germline V gene are SGHKS and YYEKEE (reference sequence). V was shortened by 1 base and J by 1 base, with 9 bases between the two germline ends. The full variable domain, rest sourced from reference TRBV5-5 and TRBJ2-6, is DAGVTQSPTHLIKTRGQQVTLRCSPISGHKSVSWYQQVLGQGPQFIFQYYEKEERGRGNFPDRFSARQFPNYSSELNVNALLLGDSALYLCASSLLPGSGANVLTFGAGSRLTVL.